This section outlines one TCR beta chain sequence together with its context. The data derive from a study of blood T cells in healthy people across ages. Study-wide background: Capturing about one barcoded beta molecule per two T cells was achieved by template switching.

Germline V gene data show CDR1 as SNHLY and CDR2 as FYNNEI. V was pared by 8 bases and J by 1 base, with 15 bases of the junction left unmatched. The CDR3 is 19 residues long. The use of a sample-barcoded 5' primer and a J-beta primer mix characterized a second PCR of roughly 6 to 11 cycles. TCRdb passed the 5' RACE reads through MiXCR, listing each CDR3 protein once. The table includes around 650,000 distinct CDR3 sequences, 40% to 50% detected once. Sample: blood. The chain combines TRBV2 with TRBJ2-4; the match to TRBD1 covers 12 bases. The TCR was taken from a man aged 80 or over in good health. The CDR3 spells CASHGYRDRGLVAKNIQYF. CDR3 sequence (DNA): TGTGCCAGCCACGGTTACCGGGACAGGGGGCTGGTGGCCAAAAACATTCAGTACTTC.